This entry describes one T cell receptor (beta chain). The antigen this receptor binds is unknown. The record has no base qualities; no much larger clone is one base away. The entry originates in a study of cytomegalovirus exposure and HLA in healthy donors (dated by TCRdb to 2016 to 2017). For the study in its entirety: The 670 or so repertoires of the first cohort and the approximately 130 validation repertoires were produced on the same platform, according to a later analysis. The aim of the study was to test whether cataloging public T cell receptors could identify signatures of past pathogen exposure. Along with the roughly 610-subject first cohort, a separate validation cohort of over a hundred different subjects was used. To predict cytomegalovirus infection status, the study brought together high-throughput TCR immunosequencing, statistical association of individual TCRs with disease status, and machine learning.

Donors formed part of the validation cohort, which comprised 120 subjects and was distinct from the first cohort of 666 subjects. Beyond this particular receptor, the publication reports: In a later analysis, TCRs clustered in the first cohort were found to also tend to co-occur in the roughly 130 validation repertoires, with approximately 95% of cluster scores above 0. The classifier was reported to diagnose cytomegalovirus status with high specificity and sensitivity in both the original and validation cohorts. The authors suggested that the approach could potentially be generalized to other disease states and immunological phenotypes. In vitro tests confirmed that a few of the cytomegalovirus-associated TCR beta chains recognize cytomegalovirus antigens. In the study, about 150 TCR beta chains were listed as associated with cytomegalovirus. A later analysis lacked HLA typing for the validation cohort, so it scored co-occurrence in that cohort across all 120 repertoires. While some public TCRs were present in many individuals, most TCR sequences turned up only very rarely across donors.

Via the germline V gene, CDR1 is SGHTA and CDR2 FQGNSA. V sheds 5 bases and J sheds 0 bases, leaving 18 bases between their ends. CDR3 length: 17 amino acids, cysteine to phenylalanine. Only the CDR3 part of the read is kept: 51 bases, read in frame from the first base. The library was obtained by the immunoSEQ multiplex PCR assay. As for the authors' bioinformatics: A statistical classification framework was built for diagnosing cytomegalovirus status from the catalog of TCR beta chain sequences. Drawn from immuneACCESS, this table holds only the in-frame rearrangements with V and J called that TCRdb kept. Clones are partly lost; checked studies trace under half to an unresolved V gene and leave the rest unexplained. The D gene and trimming were derived from the DNA, and the V and J assignments and clone size from that table. The sample table lists around 200,000 clones, 80% to 85% of them with a count of one. The biggest ten clones account for 2.5% to 3% of the sample.

The sequence is built from TRBV7-2 and TRBJ2-3; the D segment could be TRBD2, given 6 matching bases. Sequenced: PBMCs. This TCR derives from a woman aged 18-30 years in good health and CMV-seropositive. The DNA sequence is TGTGCCAGCAGCCTACTCGGGACTCTGGATAGCACAGATACGCAGTATTTT. This codes for CASSLLGTLDSTDTQYF. The full variable domain, completed from the reference TRBV7-2 and TRBJ2-3 proteins outside the CDR3, reads GAGVSQSPSNKVTEKGKDVELRCDPISGHTALYWYRQSLGQGLEFLIYFQGNSAPDKSGLPSDRFSAERTGGSVSTLTIQRTQQEDSAVYLCASSLLGTLDSTDTQYFGPGTRLTVL.